One T cell receptor beta chain is described in this entry. The antigen is unknown. These data come from a study of tumor-infiltrating lymphocytes in localized non-small cell lung cancer. As for the study in general: Each patient gave resected tumor and non-adjacent uninvolved lung tissue. Findings and limits, study-wide: Tumor T-cell fraction was not associated with recurrence-free survival. T-cell fraction did not differ between immunotypes IM1 and IM2.

Method: immunoSEQ multiplex PCR; TCRdb's copy keeps in-frame clones and lacks some. The sample includes about 12,000 clones, less than 85% of them seen just once. This CDR3 region has 15 residues. J was trimmed by 1 base and V by 4 bases; bases with no gene match: 3. Per germline, CDR1 SGDLS and CDR2 YYNGEE. The sample was lung tumor tissue. The TCR comes from a human donor with non-small cell lung cancer. The chain couples TRBV9 to TRBJ2-3; 10 bases agree with TRBD2. As DNA, the CDR3 is TGTGCCAGCAGCCTCCTAGCGGGGGGCACAGATACGCAGTATTTT. This gives the protein CASSLLAGGTDTQYF.